This TCR beta chain was observed in a study of T-cell reconstitution after alpha-beta-depleted transplantation in children. Study findings and constraints: Fresh T-cell production supplied most of the T-cell counts and diversity seen one year after transplant.

The germline gives CDR1 MNHEY, CDR2 SVGAGI. This CDR3 is built from 16 residues. The V end lost 0 bases, the J end lost 2 bases, and 8 bases lay between the germline ends. In the case of this clonotype: The target antigen is unknown.

Construction of the TCRbeta library involved unique molecular identifiers. TCRdb called the PCR reads again in MiXCR, with one record for every CDR3 protein. This table has about 78,000 distinct CDR3 sequences, 13% to 15% appearing once. The gene calls are TRBV6-5 and TRBJ2-6; D is ambiguous. The source material was PBMCs, mostly from graft donor cells, sampled 180 days after TCRalphabeta/CD19-depleted stem cell transplant. The sequence was obtained from a male patient under 10 years old who had a stem cell transplant for acute lymphoblastic leukemia, so the T cells may come from the graft donor. CDR3 residues: CASSYSPGPGANVLTF. The CDR3 coding sequence is TGTGCCAGCAGTTACTCACCGGGTCCTGGGGCCAACGTCCTGACTTTC.